This T cell receptor beta chain was captured by sequencing in a study of T cell repertoires in cytomegalovirus infection. The overall study: Carrying CMV and the relevant HLA type showed in public TCR beta signatures.

Via MiXCR, TCRdb re-called the reads, giving one row per CDR3 protein. The sample has roughly 180,000 distinct CDR3 sequences, about 15% seen once. This clonotype was seen a handful of times. This CDR3 comprises 15 residues. Germline V gene sequence: CDR1 SGDLS, CDR2 YYNGEE. Trimming removed 0 bases from V and 8 bases from J, with 15 bases in between. The V and J genes are TRBV9 and TRBJ2-1; no reliable D call. The sequence was collected from a human donor in good health (CMV status not recorded). Some clones in this sample may be carry-over from other donors' samples. Sequenced material: CD8+ T cells from PBMCs. This CDR3 is CASSVEGGLGDEQFF. The CDR3 DNA follows: TGTGCCAGCAGCGTAGAGGGTGGTCTGGGCGATGAGCAGTTCTTC.